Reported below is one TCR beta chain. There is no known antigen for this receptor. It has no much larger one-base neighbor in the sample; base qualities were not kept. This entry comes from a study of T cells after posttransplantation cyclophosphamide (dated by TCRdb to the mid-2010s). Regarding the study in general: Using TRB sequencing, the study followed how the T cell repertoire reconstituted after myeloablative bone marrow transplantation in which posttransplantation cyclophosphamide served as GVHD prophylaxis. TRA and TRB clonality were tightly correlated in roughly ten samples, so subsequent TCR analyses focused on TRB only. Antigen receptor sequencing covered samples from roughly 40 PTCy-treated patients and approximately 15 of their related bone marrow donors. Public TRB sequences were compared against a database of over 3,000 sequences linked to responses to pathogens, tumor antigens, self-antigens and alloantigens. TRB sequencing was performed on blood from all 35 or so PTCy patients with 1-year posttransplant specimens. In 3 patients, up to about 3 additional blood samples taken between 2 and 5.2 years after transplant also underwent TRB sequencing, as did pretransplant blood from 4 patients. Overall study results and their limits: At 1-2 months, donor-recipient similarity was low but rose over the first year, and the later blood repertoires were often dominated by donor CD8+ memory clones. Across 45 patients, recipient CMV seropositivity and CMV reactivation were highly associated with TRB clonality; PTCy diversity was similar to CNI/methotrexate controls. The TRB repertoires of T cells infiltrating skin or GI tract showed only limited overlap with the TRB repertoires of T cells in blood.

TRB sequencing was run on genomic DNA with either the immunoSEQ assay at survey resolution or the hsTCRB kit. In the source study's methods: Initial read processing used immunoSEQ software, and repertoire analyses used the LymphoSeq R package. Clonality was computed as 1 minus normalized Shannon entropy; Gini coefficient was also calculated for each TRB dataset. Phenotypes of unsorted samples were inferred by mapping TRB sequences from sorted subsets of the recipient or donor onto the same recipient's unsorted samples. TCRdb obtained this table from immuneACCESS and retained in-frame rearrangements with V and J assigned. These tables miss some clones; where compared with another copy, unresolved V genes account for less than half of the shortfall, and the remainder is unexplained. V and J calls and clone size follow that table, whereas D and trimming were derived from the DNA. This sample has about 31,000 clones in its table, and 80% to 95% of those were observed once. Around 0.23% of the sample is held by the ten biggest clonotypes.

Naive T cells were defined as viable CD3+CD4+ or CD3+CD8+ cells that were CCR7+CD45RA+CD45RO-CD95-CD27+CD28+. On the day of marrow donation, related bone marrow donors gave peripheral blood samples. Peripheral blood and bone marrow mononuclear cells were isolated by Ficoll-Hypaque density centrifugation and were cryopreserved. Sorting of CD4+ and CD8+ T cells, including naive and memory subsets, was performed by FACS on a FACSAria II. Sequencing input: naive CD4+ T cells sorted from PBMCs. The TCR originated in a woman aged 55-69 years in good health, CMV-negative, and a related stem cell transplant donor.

Read as DNA, the sequence is TGTGCCAGTAGTATGGGTCTAGCGGACTACAATGAGCAGTTCTTC. It specifies CASSMGLADYNEQFF. The chain is assembled from TRBV19 and TRBJ2-1; a stretch of 7 junction bases matches TRBD2. From the cysteine through the phenylalanine, the CDR3 covers 15 amino acids. Only the CDR3 portion is preserved as DNA: 45 bases, with reading frame beginning at the first base. Ends trimmed: V by 3 bases, J by 3 bases; bases unmatched to a gene: 5. Per the germline V gene (reference sequence), LNHDA is the CDR1 and SQIVND is the CDR2.